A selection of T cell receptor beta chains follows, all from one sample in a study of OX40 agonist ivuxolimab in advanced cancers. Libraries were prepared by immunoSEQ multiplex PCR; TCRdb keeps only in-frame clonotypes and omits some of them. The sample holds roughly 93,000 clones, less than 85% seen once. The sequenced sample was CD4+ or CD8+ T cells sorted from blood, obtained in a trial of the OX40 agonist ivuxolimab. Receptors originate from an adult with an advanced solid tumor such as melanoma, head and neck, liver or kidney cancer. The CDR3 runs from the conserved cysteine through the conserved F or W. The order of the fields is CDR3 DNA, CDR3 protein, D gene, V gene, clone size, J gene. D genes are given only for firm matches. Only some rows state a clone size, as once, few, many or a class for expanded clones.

CDR3nt: TGTGCCAGCAGCCCCAGACTAGCGGGGGCACACAAGGATACGCAGTATTTT; CDR3aa: CASSPRLAGAHKDTQYF; d_gene: TRBD2; v_gene: TRBV9; abundance: .; j_gene: TRBJ2-3
CDR3nt: TGTGCCAGCAGCCAAGATCTCCCGGGTTCCTACAATGAGCAGTTCTTC; CDR3aa: CASSQDLPGSYNEQFF; d_gene: .; v_gene: TRBV14; abundance: .; j_gene: TRBJ2-1
CDR3nt: TGTGCCACCAGCAAAGGACAGGGGACAGATACGCAGTATTTT; CDR3aa: CATSKGQGTDTQYF; d_gene: TRBD1; v_gene: TRBV15; abundance: .; j_gene: TRBJ2-3
CDR3nt: TGTGCCAGCAGCTTAGGCCGGCGGAGTTTAGCCAAAAACATTCAGTACTTC; CDR3aa: CASSLGRRSLAKNIQYF; d_gene: .; v_gene: TRBV7-8; abundance: .; j_gene: TRBJ2-4
CDR3nt: TGCGCCAGCAGCTTGGGGCCCCCAGGGGCCGGCTACGAGCAGTACTTC; CDR3aa: CASSLGPPGAGYEQYF; d_gene: .; v_gene: TRBV5-1; abundance: .; j_gene: TRBJ2-7
CDR3nt: TGTGCCAGCAGCCCCTGGACAACTAGCAATCAGCCCCAGCATTTT; CDR3aa: CASSPWTTSNQPQHF; d_gene: .; v_gene: TRBV7-8; abundance: .; j_gene: TRBJ1-5
CDR3nt: TGTGCCAGCAGCTTGGGGGCTAACACTGAAGCTTTCTTT; CDR3aa: CASSLGANTEAFF; d_gene: .; v_gene: TRBV5-6; abundance: .; j_gene: TRBJ1-1
CDR3nt: TGTGCCAGCAGCTCCCTAAGACAGGGTGGAACGGCCCAGCATTTT; CDR3aa: CASSSLRQGGTAQHF; d_gene: TRBD1; v_gene: TRBV5-6; abundance: .; j_gene: TRBJ1-5
CDR3nt: TGCGCCAGCAGCTCGGGGGGTACCCCCTCAGATACGCAGTATTTT; CDR3aa: CASSSGGTPSDTQYF; d_gene: TRBD2; v_gene: TRBV5-1; abundance: once; j_gene: TRBJ2-3
CDR3nt: TGCGCCAGCAGCCGGGGGACCGCGGGTGGCACAGATACGCAGTATTTT; CDR3aa: CASSRGTAGGTDTQYF; d_gene: .; v_gene: TRBV4-3; abundance: .; j_gene: TRBJ2-3
CDR3nt: TGTGCCAGCTCACCACTCCGGACAGGGCCTAGCACAGATACGCAGTATTTT; CDR3aa: CASSPLRTGPSTDTQYF; d_gene: TRBD1; v_gene: TRBV18; abundance: .; j_gene: TRBJ2-3
CDR3nt: TGTGCTAGTGGAAAGGGACTAGCGGATTCAAATGAGCAGTTCTTC; CDR3aa: CASGKGLADSNEQFF; d_gene: TRBD2; v_gene: TRBV12-5; abundance: once; j_gene: TRBJ2-1
CDR3nt: TGTGCCAGCAGTCCCCCCTCGACAGGGATGAAACAGCCCCAGCATTTT; CDR3aa: CASSPPSTGMKQPQHF; d_gene: TRBD1; v_gene: TRBV6-6; abundance: .; j_gene: TRBJ1-5
CDR3nt: TGTGCCAGCAGGGGACAGGCCGACTCTGGGGCCAACGTCCTGACTTTC; CDR3aa: CASRGQADSGANVLTF; d_gene: TRBD1; v_gene: TRBV7-2; abundance: .; j_gene: TRBJ2-6
CDR3nt: TGTGCCAGCAGCCAAGGTCAGGGGCCCCTGAGGGCCAACGTCCTGACTTTC; CDR3aa: CASSQGQGPLRANVLTF; d_gene: .; v_gene: TRBV14; abundance: .; j_gene: TRBJ2-6
CDR3nt: TGTGCCAGCAGTTACCGGACAGACACAGATACGCAGTATTTT; CDR3aa: CASSYRTDTDTQYF; d_gene: .; v_gene: TRBV27; abundance: .; j_gene: TRBJ2-3
CDR3nt: TGTGCCAGCAGTAGACAGGGGGCTGGTTCACCCCTCCACTTT; CDR3aa: CASSRQGAGSPLHF; d_gene: TRBD1; v_gene: TRBV6-5; abundance: .; j_gene: TRBJ1-6
CDR3nt: TGTGCCAGCAGCGAGGCTAGCACAGATACGCAGTATTTT; CDR3aa: CASSEASTDTQYF; d_gene: .; v_gene: TRBV7-2; abundance: few; j_gene: TRBJ2-3
CDR3nt: TGTGCCAGTAGTATGGACATACGGCGTCAGCCCCAGCATTTT; CDR3aa: CASSMDIRRQPQHF; d_gene: .; v_gene: TRBV19; abundance: few; j_gene: TRBJ1-5
CDR3nt: TGTGCCATCAGCTCCGGGCCCCAAGATACGCAGTATTTT; CDR3aa: CAISSGPQDTQYF; d_gene: .; v_gene: TRBV10-3; abundance: once; j_gene: TRBJ2-3
CDR3nt: TGCGCCAGCAGCTTGGATTCAGGGGGAGGCTACACCTTC; CDR3aa: CASSLDSGGGYTF; d_gene: TRBD1; v_gene: TRBV5-1; abundance: .; j_gene: TRBJ1-2
CDR3nt: TGTGCCAGTAGTCGGAGGAAGGATCAGCCCCAGCATTTT; CDR3aa: CASSRRKDQPQHF; d_gene: .; v_gene: TRBV19; abundance: few; j_gene: TRBJ1-5
CDR3nt: TGTGCCAGCAGCCCCGGGACAGGGAACTCTGGGGCCAACGTCCTGACTTTC; CDR3aa: CASSPGTGNSGANVLTF; d_gene: TRBD1; v_gene: TRBV7-6; abundance: .; j_gene: TRBJ2-6
CDR3nt: TGTGCCAGCAGCTTAACCGGGACAGGATACAATGAGCAGTTCTTC; CDR3aa: CASSLTGTGYNEQFF; d_gene: TRBD1; v_gene: TRBV7-9; abundance: .; j_gene: TRBJ2-1
CDR3nt: TGTGCCTGGAGGGACAGGGGGAGGGCTGAAGCTTTCTTT; CDR3aa: CAWRDRGRAEAFF; d_gene: TRBD1; v_gene: TRBV30; abundance: .; j_gene: TRBJ1-1
CDR3nt: TGTGCCAGTAGTATAGTCCTAGTAGATGAGCAGTTCTTC; CDR3aa: CASSIVLVDEQFF; d_gene: .; v_gene: TRBV19; abundance: .; j_gene: TRBJ2-1
CDR3nt: TGTGCCAGCAGCCCCCTATCGTACGTCTACGAGCAGTACTTC; CDR3aa: CASSPLSYVYEQYF; d_gene: .; v_gene: TRBV11-2; abundance: .; j_gene: TRBJ2-7
CDR3nt: TGCAGCGTTGAAAAGGGGCAGGGTAGTGGGAACACCGGGGAGCTGTTTTTT; CDR3aa: CSVEKGQGSGNTGELFF; d_gene: .; v_gene: TRBV29-1; abundance: once; j_gene: TRBJ2-2
CDR3nt: TGTGCCAGCAGCTTATCCTCGGGGGGGTCCAGCTCCTACGAGCAGTACTTC; CDR3aa: CASSLSSGGSSSYEQYF; d_gene: TRBD2; v_gene: TRBV7-8; abundance: .; j_gene: TRBJ2-7
CDR3nt: TGTGCCAGCAGCTCCCCCGCCGTCGAGCAGTACTTC; CDR3aa: CASSSPAVEQYF; d_gene: .; v_gene: TRBV7-8; abundance: .; j_gene: TRBJ2-7
CDR3nt: TGTGCCAGCAGCCTTGGACGGAGTATGAACACTGAAGCTTTCTTT; CDR3aa: CASSLGRSMNTEAFF; d_gene: .; v_gene: TRBV9; abundance: once; j_gene: TRBJ1-1
CDR3nt: TGTGCCAGCAGCTTAGTAGGGCTAGCGGGAGGGCAGAATGAGCAGTTCTTC; CDR3aa: CASSLVGLAGGQNEQFF; d_gene: TRBD2; v_gene: TRBV7-9; abundance: once; j_gene: TRBJ2-1
CDR3nt: TGTGCCAGTAGTGCCGGACAGGGGCGGAACACTGAAGCTTTCTTT; CDR3aa: CASSAGQGRNTEAFF; d_gene: TRBD1; v_gene: TRBV19; abundance: .; j_gene: TRBJ1-1
CDR3nt: TGTGCCAGCAGGGTTCAGGGCGGGAGCCAGCCCCAGCATTTT; CDR3aa: CASRVQGGSQPQHF; d_gene: .; v_gene: TRBV27; abundance: .; j_gene: TRBJ1-5
CDR3nt: TGCGCCAGCTCGTTGCCGGGGGCTTGGGATGGCTACACCTTC; CDR3aa: CASSLPGAWDGYTF; d_gene: .; v_gene: TRBV5-1; abundance: .; j_gene: TRBJ1-2
CDR3nt: TGTGCCAGCAGCCTCGAGGGGCGCGGAGAGCAGTACTTC; CDR3aa: CASSLEGRGEQYF; d_gene: .; v_gene: TRBV9; abundance: .; j_gene: TRBJ2-7
CDR3nt: TGCGCCAGCAGTAAAAGTGGAGCAACTAATGAAAAACTGTTTTTT; CDR3aa: CASSKSGATNEKLFF; d_gene: .; v_gene: TRBV4-3; abundance: .; j_gene: TRBJ1-4
CDR3nt: TGTGCCAGCAGCTCGAATCCCCTGGGGGAGACCCAGTACTTC; CDR3aa: CASSSNPLGETQYF; d_gene: .; v_gene: TRBV9; abundance: few; j_gene: TRBJ2-5
CDR3nt: TGTGCCAGCAGTCAATTAGCGGACAATGAGCAGTTCTTC; CDR3aa: CASSQLADNEQFF; d_gene: .; v_gene: TRBV2; abundance: once; j_gene: TRBJ2-1
CDR3nt: TGCGCCAGCAGTTCTCCGGGGGTACGGGCTTTCTTT; CDR3aa: CASSSPGVRAFF; d_gene: .; v_gene: TRBV4-1; abundance: .; j_gene: TRBJ1-1
CDR3nt: TGTGCTAGCGCAACCCTTACAGGGGACACTGAAGCTTTCTTT; CDR3aa: CASATLTGDTEAFF; d_gene: TRBD1; v_gene: TRBV12-5; abundance: .; j_gene: TRBJ1-1
CDR3nt: TGTGCCAGCCAGGGGGACCTCAATCAGCCCCAGCATTTT; CDR3aa: CASQGDLNQPQHF; d_gene: TRBD1; v_gene: TRBV6-1; abundance: few; j_gene: TRBJ1-5
CDR3nt: TGTGCTAGTGGTAAAGACAGTGGGTTCTATGGCTACACCTTC; CDR3aa: CASGKDSGFYGYTF; d_gene: .; v_gene: TRBV12-5; abundance: .; j_gene: TRBJ1-2
CDR3nt: TGCGCCAGCACCGAGACGGACGACCGGCCCCAGCATTTT; CDR3aa: CASTETDDRPQHF; d_gene: .; v_gene: TRBV10-2; abundance: .; j_gene: TRBJ1-5
CDR3nt: TGTGCCAGCAGCTTAGGGGTAGTGGGATCTTACGAGCAGTACTTC; CDR3aa: CASSLGVVGSYEQYF; d_gene: .; v_gene: TRBV7-8; abundance: .; j_gene: TRBJ2-7